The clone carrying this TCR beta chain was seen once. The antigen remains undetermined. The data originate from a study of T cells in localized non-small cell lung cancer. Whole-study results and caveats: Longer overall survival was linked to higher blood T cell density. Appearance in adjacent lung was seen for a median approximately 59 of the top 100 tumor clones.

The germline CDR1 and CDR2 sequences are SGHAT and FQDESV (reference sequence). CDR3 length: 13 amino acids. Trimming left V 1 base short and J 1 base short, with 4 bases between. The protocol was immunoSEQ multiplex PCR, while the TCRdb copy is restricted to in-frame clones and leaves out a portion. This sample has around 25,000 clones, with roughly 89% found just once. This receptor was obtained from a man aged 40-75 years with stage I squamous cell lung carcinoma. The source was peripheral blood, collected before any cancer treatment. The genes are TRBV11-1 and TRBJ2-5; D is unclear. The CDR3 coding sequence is TGTGCCAGCAGCTTAGACAGCCAAGAGACCCAGTACTTC. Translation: CASSLDSQETQYF.